This passage covers 11 T cell receptor beta chains from one sample sequenced in a study of CD8 T cells in Susac syndrome. An input of roughly 0.5 to 1 ug of RNA was subjected to reverse transcription using random hexamers. One entry per CDR3 protein results from TCRdb running MiXCR on the immunoSEQ multiplex PCR reads. The sample records 95,000 to 150,000 distinct CDR3 sequences, around 94% being singletons. The sequenced sample consisted of CD8+ T cells from PBMCs. These receptors were collected from a human donor with Susac syndrome.

The chain recombines TRBV3-1 with TRBJ2-5; possible D gene TRBD2, 5 bases. V shed 4 bases and J shed 5 bases, with 14 bases lying between them. This CDR3 contains 14 residues. Germline CDR1 LGHDT, CDR2 YNNKEL (reference sequence). Here the CDR3 DNA reads TGTGCCAGCAGCCCCCGGGGTTTCGGGGAGACCCAGTACTTC. It is translated as CASSPRGFGETQYF.

The CDR3 protein is CSVEWSGEQFF. The CDR3 nucleotides are TGCAGCGTTGAATGGAGCGGGGAGCAGTTCTTC. The genes are TRBV29-1 and TRBJ2-1; perhaps TRBD2 as D (6 bases). V lost 2 bases and J lost 10, with 9 bases in between. The germline V gene has CDR1 SQVTM and CDR2 ANQGSEA. This CDR3 is built from 11 residues.

This chain connects TRBV12-3 or TRBV12-4 to TRBJ2-5; 13 bases map to TRBD2. V lost 5 bases to trimming and J lost 7 bases; unmatched junction nucleotides: 7. The CDR3 totals 15 residues. CDR3 nucleotides: TGTGCCAGCAGTACTAGCGGGGGGGGGCTGATGACCCAGTACTTC. Translated: CASSTSGGGLMTQYF.

The gene calls are TRBV7-2 and TRBJ2-5, with D uncertain. CDR1 and CDR2 from the germline V gene are SGHTA and FQGNSA. The V and J ends lost 1 base and 3 bases respectively, with 18 bases between them. This CDR3 comprises 17 residues. The CDR3 DNA is TGTGCCAGCAGCTTAGGTCCCGGGCCCAGAAAGGAAGAGACCCAGTACTTC. Translated, it gives CASSLGPGPRKEETQYF.

CDR3 in amino acids: CASSQNNGGGNQPQHF. DNA for the CDR3: TGCGCCAGCAGCCAAAACAACGGGGGGGGCAATCAGCCCCAGCATTTT. The J gene is TRBJ1-5, the V gene TRBV4-1; TRBD1 is a possible D gene (5 bases). Germline V CDR1 and CDR2: MGHRA, YSYEKL. V gave up 2 bases and J gave up 2 bases, with 13 bases separating them. CDR3 length: 16 amino acids.

The rearrangement links TRBV12-3 or TRBV12-4 to TRBJ1-6; 8 bases map to TRBD1. Unmatched junction bases numbered 6, after V lost 8 bases and J lost 0 bases. The CDR3 consists of 16 residues. The CDR3 DNA sequence: TGTGCCAGCGGGACAGGATGGAGCTCCTATAATTCACCCCTCCACTTT. It yields the protein CASGTGWSSYNSPLHF.

The gene calls are TRBV27 and TRBJ1-6, with D unresolved. Trimming stripped 2 bases from V and 2 bases from J, with 10 bases between. The CDR3 consists of 16 residues. Germline assignment: CDR1 MNHEY and CDR2 SMNVEV (reference sequence). The CDR3 is CASSLRVGPYNSPLHF. DNA of the CDR3: TGTGCCAGCAGTTTACGGGTAGGGCCCTATAATTCACCCCTCCACTTT.

CDR3 loop: CASSVTGATYEQYF. The CDR3 coding sequence is TGTGCCAGCAGCGTAACAGGGGCGACCTACGAGCAGTACTTC. This chain uses TRBV9 with TRBJ2-7, with 7 bases aligning to TRBD1. Unmatched junction bases numbered 3, after V lost 1 base and J lost 2 bases. From germline, CDR1 is SGDLS and CDR2 YYNGEE. The CDR3 length is 14 residues. Complete variable domain (other parts from reference TRBV9 and TRBJ2-7): DSGVTQTPKHLITATGQRVTLRCSPRSGDLSVYWYQQSLDQGLQFLIQYYNGEERAKGNILERFSAQQFPDLHSELNLSSLELGDSALYFCASSVTGATYEQYFGPGTRLTVT.

The chain uses TRBV4-2 and TRBJ2-5; no firm D call. Looked up from germline, CDR1 is LGHNA and CDR2 is YNFKEQ. This CDR3 has 13 residues. V shed 0 bases and J shed 5 bases, with 7 bases lying between them. The chain's CDR3 is CASSQELVETQYF. In DNA, the CDR3 is TGTGCCAGCAGCCAAGAACTCGTCGAGACCCAGTACTTC.

The chain carries TRBV29-1 and TRBJ2-3, with 16 bases fitting TRBD2. Germline trimming cut 5 bases from V and 0 bases from J; bases unmatched to any gene: 5. Germline values: CDR1 SQVTM, CDR2 ANQGSEA. This CDR3 region has 17 residues. The CDR3 sequence is CSVYGTSGGASTDTQYF. As DNA, the CDR3 is TGCAGCGTTTACGGGACTAGCGGGGGGGCGAGCACAGATACGCAGTATTTT.

The chain combines TRBV19 with TRBJ1-2; 8 bases match TRBD1. CDR1 and CDR2 (germline): LNHDA, SQIVND (reference sequence). The CDR3 has 14 residues. With V trimmed by 7 bases and J by 8 bases, 12 bases remained unmatched. CDR3 in amino acids: CASTPGQAFSGYTF. The CDR3 bases are TGTGCCAGTACCCCGGGACAGGCATTCTCCGGCTACACCTTC.